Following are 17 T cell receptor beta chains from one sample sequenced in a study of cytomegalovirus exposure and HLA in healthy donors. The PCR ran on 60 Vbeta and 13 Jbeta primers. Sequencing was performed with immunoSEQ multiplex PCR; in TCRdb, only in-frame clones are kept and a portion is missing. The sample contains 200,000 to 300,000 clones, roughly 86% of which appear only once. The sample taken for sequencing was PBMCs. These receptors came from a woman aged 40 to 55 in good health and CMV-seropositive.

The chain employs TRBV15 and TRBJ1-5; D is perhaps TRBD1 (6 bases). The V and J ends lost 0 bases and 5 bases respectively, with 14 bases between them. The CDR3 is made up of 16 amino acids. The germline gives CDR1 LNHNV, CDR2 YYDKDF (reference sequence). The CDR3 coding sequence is TGTGCCACCAGCAGAGACGCTACAGGGTTCGATCAGCCCCAGCATTTT. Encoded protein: CATSRDATGFDQPQHF.

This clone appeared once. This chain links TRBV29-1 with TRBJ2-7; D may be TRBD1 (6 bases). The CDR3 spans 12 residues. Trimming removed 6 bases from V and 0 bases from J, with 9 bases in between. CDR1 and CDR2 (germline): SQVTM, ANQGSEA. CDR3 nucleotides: TGCAGCGTGGGGGCTAGCTCCTACGAGCAGTACTTC. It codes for CSVGASSYEQYF.

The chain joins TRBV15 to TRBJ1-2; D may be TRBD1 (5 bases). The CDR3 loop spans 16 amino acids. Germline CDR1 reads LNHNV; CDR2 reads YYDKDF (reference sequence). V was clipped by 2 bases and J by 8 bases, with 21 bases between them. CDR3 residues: CATSRPLTDSRVGYTF. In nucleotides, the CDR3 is TGTGCCACCAGCAGACCACTGACCGACTCCAGGGTCGGCTACACCTTC.

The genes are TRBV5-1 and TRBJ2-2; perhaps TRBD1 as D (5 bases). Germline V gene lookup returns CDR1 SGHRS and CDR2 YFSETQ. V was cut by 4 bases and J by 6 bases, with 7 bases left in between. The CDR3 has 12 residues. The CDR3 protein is CASSKGAGELFF. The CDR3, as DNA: TGCGCCAGCAGCAAAGGGGCCGGGGAGCTGTTTTTT.

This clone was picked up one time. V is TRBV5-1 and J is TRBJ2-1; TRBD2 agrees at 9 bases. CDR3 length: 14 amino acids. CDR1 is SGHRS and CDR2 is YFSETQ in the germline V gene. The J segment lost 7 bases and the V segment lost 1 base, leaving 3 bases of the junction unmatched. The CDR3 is CASSLLAGLNEQFF. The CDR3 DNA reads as TGCGCCAGCAGCTTGCTAGCGGGGCTAAATGAGCAGTTCTTC.

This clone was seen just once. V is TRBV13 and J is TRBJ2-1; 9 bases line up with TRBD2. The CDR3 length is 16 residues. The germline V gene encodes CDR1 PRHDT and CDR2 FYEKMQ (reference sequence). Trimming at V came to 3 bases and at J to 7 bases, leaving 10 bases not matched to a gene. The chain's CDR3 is CASSLKLLAGSNEQFF. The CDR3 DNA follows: TGTGCCAGCAGCTTGAAGCTACTAGCGGGTAGTAATGAGCAGTTCTTC.

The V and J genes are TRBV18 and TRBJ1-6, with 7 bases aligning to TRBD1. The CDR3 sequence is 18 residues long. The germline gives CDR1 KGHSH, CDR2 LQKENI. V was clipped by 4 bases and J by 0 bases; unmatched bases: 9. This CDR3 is CASSLGTESSSYNSPLHF. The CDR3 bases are TGTGCCAGCTCACTCGGGACAGAGTCTAGCTCCTATAATTCACCCCTCCACTTT.

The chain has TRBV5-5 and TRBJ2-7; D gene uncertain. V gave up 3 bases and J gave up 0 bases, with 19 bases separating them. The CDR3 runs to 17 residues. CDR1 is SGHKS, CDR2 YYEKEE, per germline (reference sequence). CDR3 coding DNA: TGTGCCAGCAGCTCGAAACTTATCAACGTCTTCTCCTACGAGCAGTACTTC. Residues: CASSSKLINVFSYEQYF.

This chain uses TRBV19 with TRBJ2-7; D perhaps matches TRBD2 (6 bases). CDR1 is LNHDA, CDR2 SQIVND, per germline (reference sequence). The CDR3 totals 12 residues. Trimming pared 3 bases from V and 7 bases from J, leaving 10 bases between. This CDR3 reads CASSIDGGEQYF. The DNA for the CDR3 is TGTGCCAGTAGTATCGATGGGGGGGAGCAGTACTTC. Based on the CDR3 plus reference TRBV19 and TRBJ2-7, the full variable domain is DGGITQSPKYLFRKEGQNVTLSCEQNLNHDAMYWYRQDPGQGLRLIYYSQIVNDFQKGDIAEGYSVSREKKESFPLTVTSAQKNPTAFYLCASSIDGGEQYFGPGTRLTVT.

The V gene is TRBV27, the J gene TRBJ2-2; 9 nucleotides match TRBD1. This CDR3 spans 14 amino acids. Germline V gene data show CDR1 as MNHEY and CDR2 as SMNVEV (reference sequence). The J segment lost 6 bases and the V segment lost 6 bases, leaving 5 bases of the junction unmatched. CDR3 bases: TGTGCCAGCAGGACAGGGGGTGCGGCCGGGGAGCTGTTTTTT. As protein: CASRTGGAAGELFF.

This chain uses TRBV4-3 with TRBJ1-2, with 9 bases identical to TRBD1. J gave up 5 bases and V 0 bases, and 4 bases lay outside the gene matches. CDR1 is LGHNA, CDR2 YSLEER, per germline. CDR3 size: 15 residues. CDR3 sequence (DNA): TGCGCCAGCAGCCAAGATTCGACAGGGGGTTATGGCTACACCTTC. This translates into CASSQDSTGGYGYTF.

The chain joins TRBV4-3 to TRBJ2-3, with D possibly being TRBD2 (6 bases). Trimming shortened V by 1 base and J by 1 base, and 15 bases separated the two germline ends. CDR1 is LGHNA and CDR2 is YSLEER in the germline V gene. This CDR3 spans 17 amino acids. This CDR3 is CASSQGDSYWGTDTQYF. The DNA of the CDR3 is TGCGCCAGCAGCCAAGGGGACTCCTACTGGGGCACAGATACGCAGTATTTT.

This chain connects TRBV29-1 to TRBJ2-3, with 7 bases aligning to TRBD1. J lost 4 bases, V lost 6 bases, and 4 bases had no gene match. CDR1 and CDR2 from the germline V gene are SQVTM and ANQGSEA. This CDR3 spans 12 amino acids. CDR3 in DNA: TGCAGCGTCGGGGACAGATCAGATACGCAGTATTTT. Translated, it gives CSVGDRSDTQYF.

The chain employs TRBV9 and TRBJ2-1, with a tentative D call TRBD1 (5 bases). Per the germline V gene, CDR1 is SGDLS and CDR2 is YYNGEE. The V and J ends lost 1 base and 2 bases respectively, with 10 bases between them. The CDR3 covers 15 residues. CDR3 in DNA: TGTGCCAGCAGCGTATTAGACAGTCCCTACAATGAGCAGTTCTTC. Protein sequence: CASSVLDSPYNEQFF.

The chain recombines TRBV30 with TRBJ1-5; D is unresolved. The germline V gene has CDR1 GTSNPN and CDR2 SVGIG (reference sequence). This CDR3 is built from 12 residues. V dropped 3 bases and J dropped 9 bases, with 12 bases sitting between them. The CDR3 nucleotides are TGTGCCTGGAGCCTCTTCCCAGGGCCCCAGCATTTT. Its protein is CAWSLFPGPQHF.

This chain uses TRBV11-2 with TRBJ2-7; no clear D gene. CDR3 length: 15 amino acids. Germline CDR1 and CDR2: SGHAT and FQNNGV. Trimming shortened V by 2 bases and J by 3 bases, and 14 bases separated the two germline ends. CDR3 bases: TGTGCCAGCAGCTTACCTGCGGCGAGTGACTACGAGCAGTACTTC. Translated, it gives CASSLPAASDYEQYF. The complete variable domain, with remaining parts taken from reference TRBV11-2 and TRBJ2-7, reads EAGVAQSPRYKIIEKRQSVAFWCNPISGHATLYWYQQILGQGPKLLIQFQNNGVVDDSQLPKDRFSAERLKGVDSTLKIQPAKLEDSAVYLCASSLPAASDYEQYFGPGTRLTVT.

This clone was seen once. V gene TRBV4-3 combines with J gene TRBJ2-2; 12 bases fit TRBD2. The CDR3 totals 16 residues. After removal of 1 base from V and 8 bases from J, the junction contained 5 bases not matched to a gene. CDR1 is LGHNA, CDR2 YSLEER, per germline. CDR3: CASSQARLAGEGELFF. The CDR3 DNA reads TGCGCCAGCAGCCAAGCGAGACTAGCGGGAGAGGGGGAGCTGTTTTTT.